This TCR beta chain stems from a study of identifying expanded T cells in peripheral blood (dated by TCRdb to between 2019 and 2020). Some background on the complete study: Technical replicates were generated by sequencing separate aliquots of the same genomic DNA pool, with four replicates compared pairwise.

TCRbeta CDR3 regions were profiled with the immunoSEQ Assay using bias-controlled multiplex PCR amplification of genomic DNA. The published analysis was carried out like this. To quantify the absolute abundance of each unique TCRbeta CDR3 region, the sequences were collapsed and filtered. Two models were used to test differential abundance: a binomial model (Fisher-equivalent) and a beta-binomial model that adds time-dependent variance fitted from healthy donors. Clones with fewer than 5 combined templates were removed, and a clone was called differentially abundant if the clone's Benjamini-Hochberg FDR was below 0.01. Using the form v = (b*log(k)+a)^2, the beta-binomial variance was modeled as a function of the total template count across the two samples. TCRdb's version of the immuneACCESS table is confined to in-frame rearrangements and falls short of the full clone set. An unresolved V gene accounts for under half of the shortfall where checked; the remainder is of unknown origin. V and J calls and clone size are those listed in that table; D and trimming were worked out from the DNA. This sample gives about 120,000 clones in total; approximately 88% of them show up just once. The top ten constitute 3.3% of the sample.

Comment on this clone: This clone's antigen is unknown. No per-base quality is available; no much larger clone lies one base away.

CDR1 and CDR2, per the germline V gene (reference sequence), are LNHDA and SQIVND. Trimming costs V 3 bases and J 5 bases, and their ends lie 8 bases apart. From the cysteine up to the phenylalanine, the CDR3 has a length of 14 residues. The retained sequence is limited to the CDR3, 42 bases, with the frame set at the first base. Broader findings and caveats from the paper: Across all healthy-donor time intervals, the beta-binomial model significantly cut both the number of clones called differentially abundant and the false-positive rate. The binomial model flagged 0.95 to 1.5 differentially abundant clones between technical replicates but 15 to 17 over two weeks and 19 to 20 over approximately four weeks. The authors expected that over much longer intervals, such as months to years, biological variance in healthy repertoires might increase even further. Variance in clone template counts between approximately two-week samples significantly increased with total template count across all healthy donors.

No immune events, such as infections, were documented for the healthy donors during the collection period. Time-dependent variance in a beta-binomial model of T-cell clone differential abundance was calibrated using healthy-donor blood repertoires as a training cohort. There were roughly 10 healthy donors in the training cohort, of whom 3 were female and 7 were male. On average the donors were around 39 years old, and their ages spanned 29 to 64 years. Whole blood from each healthy donor was obtained from a commercial supplier and was collected at three time points around 15 days apart. For immunosequencing, genomic DNA was extracted from whole blood that had not been sorted.

The source is a person between 18 and 75 years old in good health. This receptor chain uses TRBV19 and TRBJ1-6, with no reliable assignment of the D segment. Sequencing was carried out using blood. The CDR3 region has the sequence CASSILGNNSPLHF. In nucleotides, the sequence is TGTGCCAGTAGTATTTTGGGAAATAATTCACCCCTCCACTTT.